This T cell receptor beta chain originates from a study of cytomegalovirus exposure and HLA in healthy donors. Germline trimming cut 1 base from V and 0 bases from J; bases unmatched to any gene: 3. The V gene's germline CDR1 is SGHRS and CDR2 YFSETQ. The CDR3 is 16 residues long. This clone has just a few counts. Its target is unknown. Study-wide points: Trimming of TCR beta V- and J-genes showed a link, identified in a later analysis, to a missense DCLRE1C variant. Immune exposure data for these donors was limited to CMV serostatus.

This PCR relied on a set of 60 Vbeta primers and 13 Jbeta primers. The repertoire was sequenced with immunoSEQ multiplex PCR; TCRdb's copy has only in-frame clones and lacks some. The sample shows around 180,000 clones, approximately 82% of them seen only once. The sequence derives from a woman between 18 and 29 years old in good health and CMV-seropositive. V usage is TRBV5-1 and J usage is TRBJ2-7, with TRBD2 matching 11 bases. Sequences were obtained from PBMCs. The CDR3 is CASSLSSGGYSYEQYF. The CDR3 nucleotides read TGCGCCAGCAGCTTGTCTAGCGGGGGGTACTCCTACGAGCAGTACTTC.